The source of this TCR beta chain is a study of cytomegalovirus exposure and HLA in healthy donors. The donors were members of the approximately 120-subject validation cohort (separate from the approximately 670-subject first cohort). TCRdb's table, derived via immunoSEQ multiplex PCR, lists solely in-frame clones and lacks some. The data hold 150,000 to 200,000 clones, with 84% observed a single time. The CDR3 consists of 16 residues. From germline, CDR1 is SGHTA and CDR2 FQGNSA. V trimming: 1 base; J trimming: 6 bases; junction bases outside the gene matches: 8. Whole-study results and caveats: Published work reported that the classifier diagnosed cytomegalovirus status with high specificity and sensitivity. According to the study, around 180 TCR beta chains were cytomegalovirus-associated. In vitro testing confirmed three CMV-associated chains as specific for CMV antigens.

A word on this clone: Its antigen is not known.

The TCR sequence derives from a man aged 30 to 39 in good health and CMV-seropositive. Sequencing input: PBMCs. The chain links TRBV7-2 to TRBJ2-2, with TRBD2 matching 7 bases. The CDR3 bases are TGTGCCAGCAGCTTAGGTTGGCGGGGGAGGGCCGGGGAGCTGTTTTTT. Protein: CASSLGWRGRAGELFF.